Following are 20 T cell receptor beta chains from one sample sequenced in a study of STAT5B mutations in CD4+ large granular lymphocyte leukemia (dated by TCRdb to the early 2020s). Library preparation employed the immunoSEQ multiplex PCR assay. Drawn from immuneACCESS, this table holds only the in-frame rearrangements with V and J called that TCRdb kept. Clones are partly lost; checked studies trace under half to an unresolved V gene and leave the rest unexplained. The sample table holds about 23,000 clones, of which about 81% were seen once. The leading ten clones occupy around 8.6% of the sample. Material: CD4+ T cells from blood buffy coats. These receptors all come from a human donor in good health.

The rearrangement uses TRBV14 and TRBJ2-7, with 12 positions matching TRBD2. The CDR3 consists of 18 residues. V lost 4 bases, J lost 1 base, and 11 bases stayed unmatched. CDR1 is SGHDN, CDR2 FVKESK, per germline. The CDR3 DNA follows: TGTGCCAGCAGCCCGGGACTAGCGGGCCGGAGAACGTCCTACGAGCAGTACTTC. Translated: CASSPGLAGRRTSYEQYF.

A few counts support this clone. V usage is TRBV5-1 and J usage is TRBJ2-2; TRBD2 aligns across 7 bases. CDR3 size: 17 residues. The V segment lost 0 bases and the J segment 4 bases; nucleotides outside the gene matches: 9. Germline V gives CDR1 SGHRS, CDR2 YFSETQ. CDR3 nucleotides: TGCGCCAGCAGCTTGGGTGTGGCGGGAGCGGGCACCGGGGAGCTGTTTTTT. Translating it yields CASSLGVAGAGTGELFF.

The rearrangement links TRBV7-2 to TRBJ1-3; D ambiguous. The germline V and J ends were trimmed by 5 bases and 0 bases, with 11 bases remaining between them. CDR3 size: 15 residues. Germline V gene sequence: CDR1 SGHTA, CDR2 FQGNSA. This chain's CDR3 is CASSPTVYSGNTIYF. The CDR3 nucleotides are TGTGCCAGCAGCCCGACGGTATACTCTGGAAACACCATATATTTT.

V is TRBV28 and J is TRBJ1-5; a weak D match, TRBD1 (5 bases). CDR1 MDHEN and CDR2 SYDVKM come from the germline V gene. The length of the CDR3 is 14 residues. V was pared by 5 bases and J by 6 bases, with 14 bases between. CDR3 protein: CASSTSGGGQPQHF. The CDR3 region has the DNA TGTGCCAGCAGTACCTCTGGGGGGGGTCAGCCCCAGCATTTT. The full variable domain, with the rest looked up from reference TRBV28 and TRBJ1-5, is DVKVTQSSRYLVKRTGEKVFLECVQDMDHENMFWYRQDPGLGLRLIYFSYDVKMKEKGDIPEGYSVSREKKERFSLILESASTNQTSMYLCASSTSGGGQPQHFGDGTRLSIL.

The chain carries TRBV19 and TRBJ2-5, with D perhaps matching TRBD1 (6 bases). CDR1 and CDR2 (germline): LNHDA, SQIVND (reference sequence). Between the trimmed V and J ends, which lost 6 bases and 4 bases, there was a span of 18 bases. The CDR3 is 15 residues long. This chain's CDR3 is CASSPDRSTGETQYF. In DNA, the CDR3 is TGTGCCAGTAGCCCTGACAGGTCAACGGGAGAGACCCAGTACTTC.

This clone was counted between two and nine times. The chain couples TRBV29-1 to TRBJ1-2, with TRBD1 as a possible D gene (5 bases). CDR3 size: 11 residues. Germline V gene lookup returns CDR1 SQVTM and CDR2 ANQGSEA. V lost 4 bases and J 8 bases, leaving 11 bases between the germline ends. DNA for the CDR3: TGCAGCGTTGGACAGTACAGGGGCTACACCTTC. It is translated as CSVGQYRGYTF.

The chain links TRBV29-1 to TRBJ2-6; D is possibly TRBD1 or TRBD2 (6 bases each). Per the germline V gene, CDR1 is SQVTM and CDR2 is ANQGSEA. The V end was cut by 5 bases, the J end by 5 bases, with 16 bases between. This CDR3 comprises 15 residues. The CDR3 DNA reads as TGCAGCGTTCTTGGTGGGGGGCTTTGGGCCAACGTCCTGACTTTC. As protein: CSVLGGGLWANVLTF.

This clone came up a few times. The CDR3 region is CASGREILTEQYF. DNA of the CDR3: TGTGCCAGCGGTAGAGAGATTCTAACCGAGCAGTACTTC. The genes are TRBV9 and TRBJ2-7, with D unclear. CDR3 size: 13 residues. The V and J ends lost 7 bases and 6 bases respectively, with 17 bases between them. CDR1 and CDR2 from the germline V gene are SGDLS and YYNGEE.

V gene TRBV11-1 combines with J gene TRBJ2-3; D not resolved. This CDR3 is built from 15 residues. V dropped 3 bases and J dropped 1 base, with 11 bases sitting between them. Germline V gene data show CDR1 as SGHAT and CDR2 as FQDESV (reference sequence). The CDR3 region is CASSLAVAGTDTQYF. The CDR3 DNA follows: TGTGCCAGCAGCTTGGCCGTTGCGGGCACAGATACGCAGTATTTT.

Of note for this clone: The junction differs from germline at one of its ends, possibly a read error. Other DNA sequences from this sample encode an identical CDR3 as well. Here the CDR3 reads CASSDPTGLNTEAFF. The CDR3 region has the DNA TGTGCCAGCAGCGACCCCACGGGTTTGAACACTGAAGCCTTCTTT. The chain has TRBV28 and TRBJ1-1, with D uncertain. CDR3 length: 15 residues. From germline, CDR1 is MDHEN and CDR2 SYDVKM.

The rearrangement uses TRBV5-5 and TRBJ2-3; perhaps TRBD2 as D (5 bases). The CDR3 totals 16 residues. Germline V gives CDR1 SGHKS, CDR2 YYEKEE (reference sequence). The V gene lost 0 bases and the J gene lost 2 bases, with 13 bases spanning the gap. CDR3 nucleotides: TGTGCCAGCAGCTTGGGGTCAGTGAGGGACACAGATACGCAGTATTTT. Translated: CASSLGSVRDTDTQYF.

The V and J genes are TRBV4-1 and TRBJ1-1, with 7 bases fitting TRBD1. V lost 0 bases to trimming and J lost 4 bases; unmatched junction nucleotides: 17. The CDR3 totals 19 residues. The germline V gene encodes CDR1 MGHRA and CDR2 YSYEKL. CDR3 nucleotide sequence: TGCGCCAGCAGCCAAGATAAAGGCGGAGGGGGCTTTAGCGGCACTGAAGCTTTCTTT. Its translation: CASSQDKGGGGFSGTEAFF.

In nucleotides, the CDR3 is TGCGCCAGCTCGGGAACTGCAACTAATGAAAAACTGTTTTTT. Amino acids: CASSGTATNEKLFF. The chain recombines TRBV5-1 with TRBJ1-4; D call uncertain. Germline CDR1 is SGHRS and CDR2 is YFSETQ. V was trimmed by 7 bases and J by 0 bases, leaving 10 bases between them. CDR3 length: 14 amino acids.

V is TRBV2 and J is TRBJ2-5; no clear D. The V gene's germline CDR1 is SNHLY and CDR2 FYNNEI. Trimming cost V 2 bases and J 6 bases, with 13 bases left between them. CDR3 size: 14 residues. The CDR3 region is CASSEPAGRKTQYF. The CDR3 region has the DNA TGTGCCAGCAGTGAACCGGCAGGCAGAAAGACCCAGTACTTC.

The chain joins TRBV10-2 to TRBJ2-5; D call uncertain. The J call may be wrong; the DNA end is better matched by TRBJ2-7. There are 11 residues in the CDR3. CDR1 is WSHSY and CDR2 is SAAADI in the germline V gene. DNA for the CDR3: TGCGCCAGCAGTGATGGCGGCGAGCAGTACTTC. It specifies CASSDGGEQYF.

The chain is built from TRBV30 and TRBJ2-7; D gene unclear. Per germline, CDR1 GTSNPN and CDR2 SVGIG (reference sequence). CDR3 length: 11 residues. V was pared by 2 bases and J by 5 bases, with 7 bases between. The CDR3 spells CAWSPAHEQYF. CDR3 in DNA: TGTGCCTGGAGTCCAGCCCACGAGCAGTACTTC.

V and J are TRBV4-3 and TRBJ2-5, with D perhaps being TRBD1 or TRBD2 (5 bases each). Germline CDR1 LGHNA, CDR2 YSLEER. This CDR3 has 15 amino acids. The V gene lost 1 base and the J gene lost 5 bases, with 14 bases spanning the gap. The CDR3 loop is CASSQVGDGRETQYF. CDR3 coding DNA: TGCGCCAGCAGCCAAGTTGGGGACGGTCGGGAGACCCAGTACTTC.

This rearrangement joins TRBV7-9 to TRBJ1-4, with D maybe TRBD1 (6 bases). V was shortened by 5 bases and J by 0 bases, with 13 bases between the two germline ends. Germline loops: CDR1 SEHNR, CDR2 FQNEAQ (reference sequence). CDR3 size: 16 residues. The CDR3 region is CASSVDRSATNEKLFF. The CDR3, as DNA: TGTGCCAGCAGCGTTGACAGGAGTGCAACTAATGAAAAACTGTTTTTT. The full variable domain, completed using reference TRBV7-9 and TRBJ1-4, is DTGVSQNPRHKITKRGQNVTFRCDPISEHNRLYWYRQTLGQGPEFLTYFQNEAQLEKSRLLSDRFSAERPKGSFSTLEIQRTEQGDSAMYLCASSVDRSATNEKLFFGSGTQLSVL.

The chain links TRBV7-8 to TRBJ2-1; 9 positions agree with TRBD2. CDR3 length: 14 amino acids. J was trimmed by 8 bases and V by 10 bases; bases with no gene match: 12. The V gene's germline CDR1 is SGHVS and CDR2 FQNEAQ. DNA of the CDR3: TGTGCCACCCTCGGACTAGCGTGGGGGGATGAGCAGTTCTTC. It is translated as CATLGLAWGDEQFF.

The V call is TRBV19, the J call TRBJ1-2; D unclear. This CDR3 is built from 14 residues. Per the germline V gene, CDR1 is LNHDA and CDR2 is SQIVND (reference sequence). Trimming stripped 6 bases from V and 5 bases from J, with 16 bases between. This CDR3 reads CASSGPTHSYGYTF. DNA of the CDR3: TGTGCCAGTAGCGGACCTACCCACTCTTATGGCTACACCTTC. The variable domain in full, completed from reference TRBV19 and TRBJ1-2, reads DGGITQSPKYLFRKEGQNVTLSCEQNLNHDAMYWYRQDPGQGLRLIYYSQIVNDFQKGDIAEGYSVSREKKESFPLTVTSAQKNPTAFYLCASSGPTHSYGYTFGSGTRLTVV.